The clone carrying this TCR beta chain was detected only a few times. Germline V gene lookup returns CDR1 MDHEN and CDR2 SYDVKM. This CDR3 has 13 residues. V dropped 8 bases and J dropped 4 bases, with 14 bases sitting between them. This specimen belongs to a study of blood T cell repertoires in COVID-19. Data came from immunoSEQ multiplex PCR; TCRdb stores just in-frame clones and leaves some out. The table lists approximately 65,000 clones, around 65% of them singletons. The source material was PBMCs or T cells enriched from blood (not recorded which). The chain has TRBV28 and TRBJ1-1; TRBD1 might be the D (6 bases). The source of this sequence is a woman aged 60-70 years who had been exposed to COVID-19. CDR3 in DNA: TGTGCCAGCGGAAGATACAGGGTCACTGAAGCTTTCTTT. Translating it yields CASGRYRVTEAFF.